The 14 T cell receptor beta chains listed next were all sequenced from one sample in a study of Ad26.COV2.S vaccination and SARS-CoV-2 variants. Using immunoSEQ multiplex PCR, the repertoire was profiled, and TCRdb retains in-frame clones only, with some absent. Of approximately 420,000 clones listed, 70% to 90% were seen once; the top ten hold about 3.6%. Treatment indicated: around 19 received Ad26.COV2.S at low or high dose, single or two shots; a few received placebo; per-sample allocation not given. On day 63 after the first injection, vaccine and placebo recipients gave samples. The specimen comprised peripheral blood, sampled in a trial of Ad26.COV2.S vaccine versus placebo. The source is a person between 18 and 65 years old who received the Ad26.COV2.S COVID-19 vaccine or a placebo.

The genes are TRBV6-5 and TRBJ2-7; a possible D gene is TRBD1 (6 bases). Trimming shortened V by 8 bases and J by 4 bases, and 15 bases separated the two germline ends. Germline V gives CDR1 MNHEY, CDR2 SVGAGI. There are 13 residues in the CDR3. CDR3: CASVGTHKYEQYF. The CDR3, as DNA: TGTGCCAGCGTCGGGACACACAAATACGAGCAGTACTTC.

This chain links TRBV7-2 with TRBJ1-3; a weak D match, TRBD1 (6 bases). V lost 0 bases and J lost 3, with 9 bases in between. The germline V gene encodes CDR1 SGHTA and CDR2 FQGNSA. The CDR3 length is 15 residues. This chain's CDR3 is CASSLAGAFGNTIYF. The CDR3 nucleotides read TGTGCCAGCAGCTTAGCGGGGGCTTTTGGAAACACCATATATTTT.

The table lists this clone with a few counts. Other DNA sequences in the same sample also yield this CDR3. Here the CDR3 DNA reads TGTGCCAGCTCACCCGGGGCTGGAAACACCATATATTTT. Translation gives CASSPGAGNTIYF. V is TRBV18 and J is TRBJ1-3; no clear D. Per the germline V gene, CDR1 is KGHSH and CDR2 is LQKENI. This CDR3 region has 13 residues. The V end was cut by 3 bases, the J end by 2 bases, with 5 bases between.

This clone appeared a single time. The chain's CDR3 is CASSPIGTGAYEQYF. CDR3 nucleotide sequence: TGTGCCAGTAGCCCAATTGGGACAGGGGCGTACGAGCAGTACTTC. The chain recombines TRBV19 with TRBJ2-7, with 10 bases matching TRBD1. Germline V lookup: CDR1 LNHDA, CDR2 SQIVND (reference sequence). V dropped 6 bases and J dropped 4; count of bases not matched to a gene: 9. This CDR3 region has 15 residues.

This chain links TRBV18 with TRBJ1-2; D is perhaps TRBD1 (5 bases). This CDR3 is built from 15 residues. CDR1 is KGHSH and CDR2 is LQKENI in the germline V gene. With 1 base removed from V and 6 bases from J, the gap between germline ends came to 15 bases. CDR3 in DNA: TGTGCCAGCTCACCACTCGCCAGGGCAATGGATGGCTACACCTTC. It encodes CASSPLARAMDGYTF. Full variable domain (rest looked up from reference TRBV18 and TRBJ1-2): NAGVMQNPRHLVRRRGQEARLRCSPMKGHSHVYWYRQLPEEGLKFMVYLQKENIIDESGMPKERFSAEFPKEGPSILRIQQVVRGDSAAYFCASSPLARAMDGYTFGSGTRLTVV.

This clone was seen a single time. The chain has TRBV5-1 and TRBJ2-2; D is perhaps TRBD2 (6 bases). CDR1 and CDR2 from the germline V gene are SGHRS and YFSETQ. The CDR3 contains 16 residues. The V end was cut by 2 bases, the J end by 2 bases, with 13 bases between. As DNA, the CDR3 is TGCGCCAGCAGCTTATTCAGCGGGCTTAACACCGGGGAGCTGTTTTTT. Translation gives CASSLFSGLNTGELFF.

This clone was seen just once. The chain recombines TRBV9 with TRBJ2-1; 10 bases fit TRBD2. Germline lookup yields CDR1 SGDLS and CDR2 YYNGEE. V lost 0 bases to trimming and J lost 5 bases; unmatched junction nucleotides: 2. CDR3 length: 15 amino acids. The CDR3 DNA sequence: TGTGCCAGCAGCGTAGTAGCGGGGGGCGACAATGAGCAGTTCTTC. This codes for CASSVVAGGDNEQFF. Supplemented by reference TRBV9 and TRBJ2-1, the full variable domain reads DSGVTQTPKHLITATGQRVTLRCSPRSGDLSVYWYQQSLDQGLQFLIQYYNGEERAKGNILERFSAQQFPDLHSELNLSSLELGDSALYFCASSVVAGGDNEQFFGPGTRLTVL.

The rearrangement links TRBV12-5 to TRBJ2-2; D is unclear. Germline V gene sequence: CDR1 LGHNT, CDR2 FRNRAP. The CDR3 extends over 15 amino acids. Trimming stripped 2 bases from V and 3 bases from J, with 10 bases between. The CDR3 DNA is TGTGCTAGTGGTTTGCCCGGGTGGGACACCGGGGAGCTGTTTTTT. Translated: CASGLPGWDTGELFF.

This chain joins TRBV30 and TRBJ2-6; D is unclear. The V end lost 0 bases, the J end lost 1 base, and 4 bases lay between the germline ends. This CDR3 has 14 residues. Germline loops: CDR1 GTSNPN, CDR2 SVGIG (reference sequence). The CDR3 DNA reads as TGTGCCTGGAGTGTCCGTTCTGGGGCCAACGTCCTGACTTTC. As protein: CAWSVRSGANVLTF.

This clone has more than one count but fewer than ten. CDR3 sequence: CASIGGGPYEQYF. The CDR3 DNA sequence: TGTGCCAGCATCGGGGGCGGACCCTACGAGCAGTACTTC. This chain links TRBV5-8 with TRBJ2-7, with D perhaps given as TRBD1 or TRBD2 (6 bases each). The V end was cut by 6 bases, the J end by 2 bases, with 12 bases between. The CDR3 is 13 amino acids. Germline-derived CDR1 and CDR2 are SGHTS and YDEGEE.

This sequence joins TRBV5-1 and TRBJ2-5, with 8 bases aligning to TRBD2. The V gene end was trimmed by 6 bases and the J gene end by 5 bases; junction bases not matched to a gene: 12. From germline, CDR1 is SGHRS and CDR2 YFSETQ. The CDR3 totals 15 residues. This CDR3 reads CASTLGSGGWETQYF. CDR3 DNA sequence: TGCGCCAGCACCCTGGGGAGCGGGGGTTGGGAGACCCAGTACTTC.

The sample holds one count of this clone. V is TRBV6-2 or TRBV6-3 and J is TRBJ2-7; the match to TRBD1 covers 9 bases. Unmatched junction bases numbered 4, after V lost 5 bases and J lost 2 bases. There are 14 residues in the CDR3. Looked up from germline, CDR1 is MNHEY and CDR2 is SVGEGT. The CDR3 reads CASSTQGATYEQYF. CDR3 DNA sequence: TGTGCCAGCAGTACACAGGGGGCGACCTACGAGCAGTACTTC.

The chain has TRBV6-5 and TRBJ1-6; no clear D gene. Germline V gives CDR1 MNHEY, CDR2 SVGAGI. The CDR3 sequence is 14 residues long. Between the trimmed V and J ends, which lost 0 bases and 7 bases, there was a span of 7 bases. The CDR3 loop is CASSYSEHNSPLHF. The CDR3 DNA reads TGTGCCAGCAGTTACTCGGAACACAATTCACCCCTCCACTTT.

The chain uses TRBV5-4 and TRBJ1-6, with no clear D. Germline V gene data show CDR1 as SGHNT and CDR2 as YYREEE (reference sequence). V gave up 4 bases and J gave up 7 bases, with 12 bases separating them. This CDR3 region has 14 residues. CDR3 DNA: TGTGCCAGCAGCCAGAAACAGCCGAATTCACCCCTCCACTTT. As protein: CASSQKQPNSPLHF.